This T cell receptor (beta chain) was recovered during a study of T cell clonality in common variable immunodeficiency. Findings of the study overall: Fewer deletions and N-nucleotide insertions were reportedly seen in common variable immunodeficiency TCR beta sequences. T cell subpopulation sequencing would be needed to explain CVID clonality.

The J segment lost 1 base and the V segment lost 4 bases, leaving 10 bases of the junction unmatched. CDR1 is LGHNA, CDR2 YNFKEQ, per germline. The CDR3 covers 17 residues. Method: immunoSEQ multiplex PCR; TCRdb's copy keeps in-frame clones and lacks some. The sample holds tens of thousands of clones, and no clone turns up only once. This clone appeared many times. Its antigen is unidentified. The read terminates 3 residues before the CDR3 end, so the remaining end is supplied by the germline J gene. The sequence derives from a person aged 18 to 75 in good health. The sequenced sample consisted of peripheral blood mononuclear cells. The rearrangement joins TRBV4-2 to TRBJ2-7; TRBD1 agrees at 10 bases. The CDR3 bases that were read are TGTGCCAGCAGCCGGCATGCGGGACAGGGGACATCCTACGAG. Protein product: CASSRHAGQGTSYE. The CDR3 as a whole reads CASSRHAGQGTSYEQYF.